This T cell receptor (beta chain) was captured by sequencing in a study of PD-L1 blockade in urothelial cancer. As to time point: pretreatment peripheral blood. Patients' urothelial carcinoma was locally advanced or metastatic. This table comes from immunoSEQ multiplex PCR, and its TCRdb copy is limited to in-frame clones, with some not included. This sample has tens of thousands of clones, with 65% to 85% found just once. This CDR3 region has 14 residues. The V gene's germline CDR1 is MNHEY and CDR2 SMNVEV (reference sequence). V shed 3 bases and J 8 bases; nucleotides not matched to a gene: 5. The count of this clone is one.

The input for sequencing was PBMCs, taken around atezolizumab (anti-PD-L1) treatment. This TCR was recovered from a woman aged 70-85 years with urothelial cancer. This chain uses TRBV27 with TRBJ1-4; 8 nucleotides line up with TRBD1. CDR3 nucleotides: TGTGCCAGCAGTTTGGGACAGGTCGGCGAAAAACTGTTTTTT. Amino acids: CASSLGQVGEKLFF. Drawing the rest from reference TRBV27 and TRBJ1-4, the complete variable domain is EAQVTQNPRYLITVTGKKLTVTCSQNMNHEYMSWYRQDPGLGLRQIYYSMNVEVTDKGDVPEGYKVSRKEKRNFPLILESPSPNQTSLYFCASSLGQVGEKLFFGSGTQLSVL.